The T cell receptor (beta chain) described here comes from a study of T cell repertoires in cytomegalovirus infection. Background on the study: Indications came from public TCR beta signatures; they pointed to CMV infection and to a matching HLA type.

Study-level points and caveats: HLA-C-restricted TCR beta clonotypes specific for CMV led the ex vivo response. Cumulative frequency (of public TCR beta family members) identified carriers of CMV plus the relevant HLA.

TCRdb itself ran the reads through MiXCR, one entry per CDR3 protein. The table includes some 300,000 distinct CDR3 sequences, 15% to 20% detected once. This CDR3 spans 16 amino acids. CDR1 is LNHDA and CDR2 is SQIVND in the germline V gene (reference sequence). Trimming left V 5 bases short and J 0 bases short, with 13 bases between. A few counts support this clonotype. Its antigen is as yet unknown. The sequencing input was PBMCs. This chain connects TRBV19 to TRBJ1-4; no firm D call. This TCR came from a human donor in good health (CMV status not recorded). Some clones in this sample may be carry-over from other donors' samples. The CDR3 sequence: CASSSRVPATNEKLFF. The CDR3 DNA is TGTGCCAGTAGTTCCCGAGTTCCCGCAACTAATGAAAAACTGTTTTTT. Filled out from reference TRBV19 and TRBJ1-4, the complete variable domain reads DGGITQSPKYLFRKEGQNVTLSCEQNLNHDAMYWYRQDPGQGLRLIYYSQIVNDFQKGDIAEGYSVSREKKESFPLTVTSAQKNPTAFYLCASSSRVPATNEKLFFGSGTQLSVL.